This T cell receptor (beta chain) is drawn from a study of technical replicates of blood from a few donors. Profiling relied on immunoSEQ multiplex PCR, and the TCRdb table lists in-frame clones only, not all of them. The sample records tens of thousands of clones, 80% to 95% being singletons. The CDR3 is made up of 16 amino acids. Trimming took 6 bases from V and 0 from J; bases not matched to a gene: 7. Per the germline V gene, CDR1 is MDHEN and CDR2 is SYDVKM. The clonotype originates from a human donor in good health. Input material: T cells isolated from PBMCs. This rearrangement joins TRBV28 to TRBJ2-3; 9 nucleotides line up with TRBD1. The CDR3 spells CASSRTGTGSTDTQYF. For the CDR3, the DNA is TGTGCCAGCAGCCGGACCGGGACAGGGAGCACAGATACGCAGTATTTT.